Each of the 26 T cell receptor beta chains below was sequenced from the same sample in a study of T cell responses to AZD1222 COVID-19 vaccine. Using immunoSEQ multiplex PCR, the repertoire was profiled, and TCRdb retains in-frame clones only, with some absent. This table has more than 60,000 clones, about 85% appearing once. Sequenced material: peripheral blood, taken on day 0 of AZD1222 vaccination. These TCRs come from an adult in good health.

The chain links TRBV7-9 to TRBJ2-1, with D possibly TRBD2 on 5 matching bases. Trimming pared 0 bases from V and 8 bases from J, leaving 11 bases between. The CDR3 consists of 14 residues. Germline CDR1 and CDR2: SEHNR and FQNEAQ (reference sequence). CDR3 in DNA: TGTGCCAGCAGCTTAGCGGCTAGCAGCCATGAGCAGTTCTTC. Translating it yields CASSLAASSHEQFF.

The chain employs TRBV5-1 and TRBJ2-3, with TRBD2 matching over 7 bases. In germline, CDR1 is SGHRS, CDR2 YFSETQ. V was pared by 1 base and J by 3 bases, with 11 bases of the junction left unmatched. The CDR3 covers 17 residues. The CDR3 DNA reads as TGCGCCAGCAGCTTGTCGCGGGGGACGGGGAGGACAGATACGCAGTATTTT. The encoded protein is CASSLSRGTGRTDTQYF.

The genes are TRBV7-3 and TRBJ2-1, with TRBD1 as a possible D gene (6 bases). Trimming pared 2 bases from V and 3 bases from J, leaving 11 bases between. Germline CDR1 and CDR2: SGHTA and FQGTGA. The CDR3 spans 15 residues. The CDR3 bases are TGTGCCAGCAGCTTAGGACAGTCTTACTACAATGAGCAGTTCTTC. This translates into CASSLGQSYYNEQFF.

This chain links TRBV5-8 with TRBJ1-4; the match to TRBD1 covers 7 bases. V gave up 4 bases and J gave up 7 bases; unmatched junction bases: 10. Germline V CDR1 and CDR2: SGHTS, YDEGEE. The length of the CDR3 is 15 residues. The CDR3 loop is CASSGYRGSSEKLFF. As DNA, the CDR3 is TGTGCCAGCAGCGGATACAGGGGATCATCTGAAAAACTGTTTTTT.

The gene calls are TRBV27 and TRBJ1-1, with TRBD1 matching 9 bases. From germline, CDR1 is MNHEY and CDR2 SMNVEV (reference sequence). V lost 4 bases to trimming and J lost 7 bases; unmatched junction nucleotides: 10. The CDR3 length is 15 residues. The CDR3 DNA sequence: TGTGCCAGCAGTTCCCCCGGACAGGGGAGTATTGAAGCTTTCTTT. Translating gives CASSSPGQGSIEAFF.

The chain recombines TRBV30 with TRBJ1-2; perhaps TRBD1 as D (5 bases). CDR3 size: 15 residues. Deletions cut 0 bases from V and 6 bases from J, with 17 bases between. Germline lookup yields CDR1 GTSNPN and CDR2 SVGIG (reference sequence). The CDR3 DNA sequence: TGTGCCTGGAGTGTACTAGCAGGGATGAGCGATGGCTACACCTTC. Amino acid sequence: CAWSVLAGMSDGYTF.

This sequence joins TRBV6-1 and TRBJ2-2; D is possibly TRBD2 (6 bases). Trimming cost V 6 bases and J 0 bases, with 14 bases left between them. Germline V gene data show CDR1 as MNHNS and CDR2 as SASEGT. CDR3 size: 16 residues. The CDR3, as DNA: TGTGCCAGCAGCGAAACTCTAGCGTCGAACACCGGGGAGCTGTTTTTT. Translation: CASSETLASNTGELFF.

The genes are TRBV7-8 and TRBJ1-2; D gene unclear. With 5 bases removed from V and 5 bases from J, the gap between germline ends came to 15 bases. The CDR3 loop spans 14 amino acids. CDR1 SGHVS and CDR2 FQNEAQ come from the germline V gene. The CDR3 region is CASSRERMGYGYTF. CDR3 DNA: TGTGCCAGCAGCCGGGAAAGGATGGGGTATGGCTACACCTTC.

V usage is TRBV19 and J usage is TRBJ2-5; 7 nucleotides match TRBD1. V shed 5 bases and J 4 bases; nucleotides not matched to a gene: 19. The CDR3 is made up of 18 amino acids. Germline CDR1 and CDR2: LNHDA and SQIVND (reference sequence). CDR3 sequence: CASSLFKPAVGGRETQYF. The CDR3 DNA reads TGTGCCAGTAGTCTTTTTAAGCCCGCGGTAGGGGGCCGAGAGACCCAGTACTTC.

The V and J genes are TRBV5-6 and TRBJ2-7; possibly TRBD1 for D (6 bases). CDR1 is SGHDT, CDR2 YYEEEE, per germline. The CDR3 is made up of 15 amino acids. Trimming pared 1 base from V and 0 bases from J, leaving 11 bases between. CDR3 bases: TGTGCCAGCAGCTTGTCCGACAGGTACTCCTACGAGCAGTACTTC. Protein product: CASSLSDRYSYEQYF.

The rearrangement links TRBV19 to TRBJ1-1; D may be TRBD1 (5 bases). With 7 bases removed from V and 1 base from J, the gap between germline ends came to 10 bases. CDR1 and CDR2 (germline): LNHDA, SQIVND (reference sequence). The CDR3 has 13 amino acids. The chain's CDR3 is CASIRGGNTEAFF. Written as DNA, the CDR3 is TGTGCCAGTATTCGGGGCGGGAACACTGAAGCTTTCTTT.

Regarding this clone: Other DNA sequences from this sample encode an identical CDR3 as well. V gene TRBV12-3 or TRBV12-4 combines with J gene TRBJ1-2, with 7 nucleotides matching TRBD1. After removal of 4 bases from V and 4 bases from J, the junction contained 3 bases not matched to a gene. The CDR3 sequence is 13 residues long. The DNA of the CDR3 is TGTGCCAGCAGTTCACAGGGGTTCTATGGCTACACCTTC. This encodes CASSSQGFYGYTF.

The chain joins TRBV29-1 to TRBJ1-2; the D gene is possibly TRBD1 (5 bases). There are 16 residues in the CDR3. V shed 6 bases and J shed 0 bases, with 20 bases lying between them. The germline gives CDR1 SQVTM, CDR2 ANQGSEA. The CDR3 here is CSVPGAGAGANYGYTF. The DNA for the CDR3 is TGCAGCGTACCCGGGGCCGGAGCCGGAGCTAACTATGGCTACACCTTC. Full variable domain (remainder filled in from reference TRBV29-1 and TRBJ1-2): SAVISQKPSRDICQRGTSLTIQCQVDSQVTMMFWYRQQPGQSLTLIATANQGSEATYESGFVIDKFPISRPNLTFSTLTVSNMSPEDSSIYLCSVPGAGAGANYGYTFGSGTRLTVV.

The chain couples TRBV19 to TRBJ1-5; D possibly corresponds to TRBD1 (5 bases). Germline-derived CDR1 and CDR2 are LNHDA and SQIVND (reference sequence). Trimming removed 7 bases at V and 2 bases at J, with 18 bases between. This CDR3 is built from 16 residues. The CDR3 DNA follows: TGTGCCAGTACCAATGCGCAGGGTGGGGGCAATCAGCCCCAGCATTTT. Its translation is CASTNAQGGGNQPQHF.

J is TRBJ1-6 and V is TRBV18, with D possibly TRBD1 on 6 matching bases. This CDR3 comprises 16 residues. Germline assignment: CDR1 KGHSH and CDR2 LQKENI. V lost 1 base to trimming and J lost 7 bases, with 14 bases between them. The CDR3 DNA reads TGTGCCAGCTCACCACAGGGGGAGGATTGGAATTCACCCCTCCACTTT. This codes for CASSPQGEDWNSPLHF.

This clone was picked up one time. The chain carries TRBV7-9 and TRBJ1-4, with D unresolved. CDR1 SEHNR and CDR2 FQNEAQ come from the germline V gene (reference sequence). The CDR3 is 15 residues long. V lost 1 base and J 8 bases, leaving 14 bases between the germline ends. CDR3 amino acids: CASSLGVAGAEKLFF. For the CDR3, the DNA is TGTGCCAGCAGCTTAGGGGTCGCGGGAGCGGAAAAACTGTTTTTT.

J is TRBJ2-6 and V is TRBV6-5, with D unclear. Germline lookup yields CDR1 MNHEY and CDR2 SVGAGI. The CDR3 consists of 13 residues. Deletions cut 5 bases from V and 6 bases from J, with 8 bases between. CDR3 in DNA: TGTGCCAGCAGTAGGTCTACGGCCAACGTCCTGACTTTC. Protein: CASSRSTANVLTF.

The chain couples TRBV7-3 to TRBJ1-1; unclear D gene. V lost 5 bases to trimming and J lost 4 bases, with 17 bases between them. The germline gives CDR1 SGHTA, CDR2 FQGTGA. The CDR3 spans 15 residues. The CDR3, as DNA: TGTGCCAGCAGCCCGGATTCGGGAGTCGGCACTGAAGCTTTCTTT. Protein: CASSPDSGVGTEAFF.

This chain links TRBV2 with TRBJ1-4, with D unclear. The CDR3 totals 14 residues. V gave up 6 bases and J gave up 6 bases, with 14 bases separating them. The V gene's germline CDR1 is SNHLY and CDR2 FYNNEI. Written as DNA, the CDR3 is TGTGCCAGCAGGTCTACAGCCACCCATGAAAAACTGTTTTTT. It translates to CASRSTATHEKLFF.

This chain links TRBV10-3 with TRBJ1-3; D possibly corresponds to TRBD1 (6 bases). The V and J ends lost 10 bases and 2 bases respectively, with 15 bases between them. In germline, CDR1 is ENHRY, CDR2 SYGVKD. The CDR3 runs to 14 residues. The CDR3 coding sequence is TGTGCCACACGGGCGGGGGCCCCTGGAAACACCATATATTTT. It codes for CATRAGAPGNTIYF.

This rearrangement joins TRBV15 to TRBJ2-5; 7 bases line up with TRBD2. Germline loops: CDR1 LNHNV, CDR2 YYDKDF (reference sequence). The CDR3 is 16 amino acids. The V gene end was trimmed by 0 bases and the J gene end by 0 bases; junction bases not matched to a gene: 4. CDR3 residues: CATSRDTGGYQETQYF. For the CDR3, the DNA is TGTGCCACCAGCAGAGATACCGGGGGGTACCAAGAGACCCAGTACTTC.

The chain has TRBV27 and TRBJ1-2; D uncertain. The germline gives CDR1 MNHEY, CDR2 SMNVEV (reference sequence). This CDR3 contains 14 residues. V was clipped by 4 bases and J by 4 bases, with 13 bases between them. The CDR3 here is CASSSPTGSYGYTF. CDR3 in DNA: TGTGCCAGCAGTTCCCCAACGGGTTCCTATGGCTACACCTTC.

The chain is built from TRBV29-1 and TRBJ1-2; possibly TRBD1 for D (5 bases). This CDR3 spans 16 amino acids. V dropped 4 bases and J dropped 0 bases, with 18 bases sitting between them. The germline CDR1 and CDR2 sequences are SQVTM and ANQGSEA. The CDR3 reads CSVVGPSRRTNYGYTF. In DNA, the CDR3 is TGCAGCGTTGTGGGACCCTCACGGCGTACTAACTATGGCTACACCTTC.

This clone has more than one count but fewer than ten. The CDR3 DNA is TGTGCCAGCAGCGGGGAGAGCAATGAGCAGTTCTTC. It specifies CASSGESNEQFF. This rearrangement joins TRBV11-3 to TRBJ2-1; maybe TRBD2 (5 bases). With 5 bases removed from V and 6 bases from J, the gap between germline ends came to 8 bases. Per germline, CDR1 SGHNT and CDR2 YENEEA. This CDR3 spans 12 amino acids.

The rearrangement links TRBV5-1 to TRBJ2-5; TRBD2 aligns across 8 bases. CDR3 length equals 16 residues. From germline, CDR1 is SGHRS and CDR2 YFSETQ. Trimming removed 0 bases from V and 1 base from J; junction bases left unmatched: 5. The CDR3 spells CASSLGQRGTQETQYF. The CDR3 region has the DNA TGCGCCAGCAGCTTGGGGCAGCGGGGGACCCAAGAGACCCAGTACTTC.

This rearrangement joins TRBV14 to TRBJ2-6; D call uncertain. The length of the CDR3 is 17 residues. Per the germline V gene, CDR1 is SGHDN and CDR2 is FVKESK. Trimming took off 1 base at V and 2 bases at J, with 12 bases between the two ends. CDR3 protein: CASSQGFEFTGANVLTF. CDR3 DNA sequence: TGTGCCAGCAGCCAAGGATTTGAGTTCACTGGGGCCAACGTCCTGACTTTC. Full variable domain (outside the CDR3, taken from reference TRBV14 and TRBJ2-6): EAGVTQFPSHSVIEKGQTVTLRCDPISGHDNLYWYRRVMGKEIKFLLHFVKESKQDESGMPNNRFLAERTGGTYSTLKVQPAELEDSGVYFCASSQGFEFTGANVLTFGAGSRLTVL.